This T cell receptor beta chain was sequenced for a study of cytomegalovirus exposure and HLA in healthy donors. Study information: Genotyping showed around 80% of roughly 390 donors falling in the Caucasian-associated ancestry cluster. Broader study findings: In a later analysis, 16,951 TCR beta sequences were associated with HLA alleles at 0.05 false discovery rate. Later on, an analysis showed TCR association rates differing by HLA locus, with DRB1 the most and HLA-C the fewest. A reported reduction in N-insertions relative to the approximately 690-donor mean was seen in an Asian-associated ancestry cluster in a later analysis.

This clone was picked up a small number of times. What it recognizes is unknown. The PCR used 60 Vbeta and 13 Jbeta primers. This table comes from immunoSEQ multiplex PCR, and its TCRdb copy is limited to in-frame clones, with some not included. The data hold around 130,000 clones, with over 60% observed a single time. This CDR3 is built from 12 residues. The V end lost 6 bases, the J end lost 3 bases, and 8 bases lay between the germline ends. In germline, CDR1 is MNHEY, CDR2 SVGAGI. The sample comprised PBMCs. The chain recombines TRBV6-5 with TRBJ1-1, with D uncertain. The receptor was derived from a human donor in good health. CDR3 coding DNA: TGTGCCAGCAGAAGACACCACACTGAAGCTTTCTTT. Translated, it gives CASRRHHTEAFF.